This T cell receptor beta chain was sequenced for a study of cytotoxic CD8 clonotypes in ibrutinib-treated CLL. Whole-study context: Mean yields were roughly 240,000 productive templates and tens of thousands of productive rearrangements per sample.

The table came from immunoSEQ multiplex PCR; TCRdb's copy has only in-frame clones and leaves some out. The data show 30,000 to 50,000 clones, about 70% seen once. Deletions cut 5 bases from V and 9 bases from J, with 20 bases between. Germline loops: CDR1 SGHTA, CDR2 FQGNSA. The CDR3 runs 15 residues. This clone has a single count. The receptor's source is a human donor with chronic lymphocytic leukemia. The V and J genes are TRBV7-2 and TRBJ2-1, with D possibly TRBD1 on 6 matching bases. Specimen: PBMCs, collected at disease progression, from a patient treated with ibrutinib. CDR3 DNA: TGTGCCAGCAGCCCGATAGTTGGGGGCTGGGGTGAGCAGTTCTTC. Translating it yields CASSPIVGGWGEQFF.